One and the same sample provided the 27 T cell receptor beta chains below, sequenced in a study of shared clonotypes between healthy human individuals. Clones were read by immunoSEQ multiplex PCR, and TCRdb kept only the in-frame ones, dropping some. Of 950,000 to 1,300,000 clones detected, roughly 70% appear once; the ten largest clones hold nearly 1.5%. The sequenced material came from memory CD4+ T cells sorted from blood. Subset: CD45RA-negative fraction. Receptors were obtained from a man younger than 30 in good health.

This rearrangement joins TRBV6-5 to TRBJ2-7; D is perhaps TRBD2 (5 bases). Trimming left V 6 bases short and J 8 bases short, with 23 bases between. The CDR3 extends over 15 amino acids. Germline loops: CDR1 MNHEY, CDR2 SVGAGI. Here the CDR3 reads CASSLAPGNPVKQYF. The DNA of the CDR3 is TGTGCCAGCAGCCTTGCCCCGGGAAACCCCGTTAAGCAGTACTTC.

The CDR3 reads CASSWDESSGNTIYF. CDR3 nucleotide sequence: TGCGCCAGCTCCTGGGACGAGAGCTCTGGAAACACCATATATTTT. V and J are TRBV5-1 and TRBJ1-3, with D perhaps TRBD1 (5 bases). The ends were cut back, 7 bases at V and 0 bases at J, with 14 bases in the middle. Germline CDR1 SGHRS, CDR2 YFSETQ. The CDR3 extends over 15 amino acids. Combining the CDR3 with reference TRBV5-1 and TRBJ1-3 gives the whole variable domain KAGVTQTPRYLIKTRGQQVTLSCSPISGHRSVSWYQQTPGQGLQFLFEYFSETQRNKGNFPGRFSGRQFSNSRSEMNVSTLELGDSALYLCASSWDESSGNTIYFGEGSWLTVV.

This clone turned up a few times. The CDR3 coding sequence is TGCGCCAGCAGTTCGGGCTCTGGGGCCAACGTCCTGACTTTC. It encodes CASSSGSGANVLTF. The chain joins TRBV10-1 to TRBJ2-6; no definite D call. CDR1 WNHNN and CDR2 SYGVQD come from the germline V gene (reference sequence). This CDR3 comprises 14 residues. Trimming pared 5 bases from V and 0 bases from J, leaving 5 bases between.

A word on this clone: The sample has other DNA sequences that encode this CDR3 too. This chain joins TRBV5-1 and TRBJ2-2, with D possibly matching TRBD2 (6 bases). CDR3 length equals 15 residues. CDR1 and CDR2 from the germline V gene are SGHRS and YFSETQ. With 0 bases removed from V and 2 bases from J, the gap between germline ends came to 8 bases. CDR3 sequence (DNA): TGCGCCAGCAGCTTGGGTAGCGGTAACACCGGGGAGCTGTTTTTT. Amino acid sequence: CASSLGSGNTGELFF.

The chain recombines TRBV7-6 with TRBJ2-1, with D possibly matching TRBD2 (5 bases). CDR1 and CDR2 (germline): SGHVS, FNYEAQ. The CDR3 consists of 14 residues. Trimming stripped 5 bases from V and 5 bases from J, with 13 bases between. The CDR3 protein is CASSIGSANNEQFF. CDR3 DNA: TGTGCCAGCAGCATAGGTAGCGCTAACAATGAGCAGTTCTTC.

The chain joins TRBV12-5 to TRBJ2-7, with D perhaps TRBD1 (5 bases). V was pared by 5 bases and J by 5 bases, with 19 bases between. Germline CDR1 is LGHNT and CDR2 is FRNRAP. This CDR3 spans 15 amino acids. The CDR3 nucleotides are TGTGCTAGTGGTCTCAGGGTGGGTTCGGTGAACGAGCAGTACTTC. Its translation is CASGLRVGSVNEQYF.

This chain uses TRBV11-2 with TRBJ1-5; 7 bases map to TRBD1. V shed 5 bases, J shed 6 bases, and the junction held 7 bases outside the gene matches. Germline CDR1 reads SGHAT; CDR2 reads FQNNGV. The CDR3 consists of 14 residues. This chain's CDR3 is CASSTGTEFQPQHF. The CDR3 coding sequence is TGTGCCAGCAGCACCGGGACAGAGTTTCAGCCCCAGCATTTT. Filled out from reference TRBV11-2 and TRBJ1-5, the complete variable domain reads EAGVAQSPRYKIIEKRQSVAFWCNPISGHATLYWYQQILGQGPKLLIQFQNNGVVDDSQLPKDRFSAERLKGVDSTLKIQPAKLEDSAVYLCASSTGTEFQPQHFGDGTRLSIL.

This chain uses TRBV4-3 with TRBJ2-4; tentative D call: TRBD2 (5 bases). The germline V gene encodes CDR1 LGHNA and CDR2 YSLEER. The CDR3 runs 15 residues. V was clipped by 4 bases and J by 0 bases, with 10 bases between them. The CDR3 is CASSPGRLAKNIQYF. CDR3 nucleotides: TGCGCCAGCAGCCCGGGAAGACTAGCCAAAAACATTCAGTACTTC.

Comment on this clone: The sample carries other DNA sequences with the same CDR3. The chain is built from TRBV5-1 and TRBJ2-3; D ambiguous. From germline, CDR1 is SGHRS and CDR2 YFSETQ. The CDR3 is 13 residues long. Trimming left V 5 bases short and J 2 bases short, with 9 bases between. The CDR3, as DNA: TGCGCCAGCAGGCTGGCTTCCACAGATACGCAGTATTTT. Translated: CASRLASTDTQYF. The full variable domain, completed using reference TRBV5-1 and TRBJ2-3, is KAGVTQTPRYLIKTRGQQVTLSCSPISGHRSVSWYQQTPGQGLQFLFEYFSETQRNKGNFPGRFSGRQFSNSRSEMNVSTLELGDSALYLCASRLASTDTQYFGPGTRLTVL.

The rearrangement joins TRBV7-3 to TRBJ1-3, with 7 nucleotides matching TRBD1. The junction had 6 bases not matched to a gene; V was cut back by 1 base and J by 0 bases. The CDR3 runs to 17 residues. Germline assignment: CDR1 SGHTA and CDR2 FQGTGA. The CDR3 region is CASSLKGQRSSGNTIYF. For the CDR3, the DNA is TGTGCCAGCAGCTTAAAGGGACAGCGGAGCTCTGGAAACACCATATATTTT.

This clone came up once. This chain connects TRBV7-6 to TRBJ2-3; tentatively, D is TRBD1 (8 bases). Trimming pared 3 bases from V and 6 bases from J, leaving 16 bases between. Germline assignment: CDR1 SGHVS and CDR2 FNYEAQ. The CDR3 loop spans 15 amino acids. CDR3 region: CASSLGGQGGDTQYF. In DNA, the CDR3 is TGTGCCAGCAGCTTGGGAGGACAGGGAGGGGATACGCAGTATTTT.

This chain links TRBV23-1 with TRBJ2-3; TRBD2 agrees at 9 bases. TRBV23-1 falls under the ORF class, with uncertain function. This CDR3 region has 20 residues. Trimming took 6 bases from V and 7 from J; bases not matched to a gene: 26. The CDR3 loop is CASSPAGRGGPLQPGNTQYF. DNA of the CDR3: TGCGCCAGCAGCCCCGCGGGGCGGGGGGGTCCCCTCCAACCTGGAAATACGCAGTATTTT.

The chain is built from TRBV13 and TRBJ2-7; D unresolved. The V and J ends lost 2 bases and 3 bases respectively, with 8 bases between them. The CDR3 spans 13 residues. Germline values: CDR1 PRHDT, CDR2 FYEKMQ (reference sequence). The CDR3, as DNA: TGTGCCAGCAGCTTATCGGTTTTCTACGAGCAGTACTTC. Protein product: CASSLSVFYEQYF.

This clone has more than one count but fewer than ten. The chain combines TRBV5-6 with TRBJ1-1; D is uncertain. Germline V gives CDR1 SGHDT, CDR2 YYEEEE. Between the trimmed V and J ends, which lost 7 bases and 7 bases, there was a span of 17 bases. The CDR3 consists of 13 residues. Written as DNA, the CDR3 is TGTGCCAGCTTCTTTGAAGGGCGAAATGAAGCTTTCTTT. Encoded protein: CASFFEGRNEAFF.

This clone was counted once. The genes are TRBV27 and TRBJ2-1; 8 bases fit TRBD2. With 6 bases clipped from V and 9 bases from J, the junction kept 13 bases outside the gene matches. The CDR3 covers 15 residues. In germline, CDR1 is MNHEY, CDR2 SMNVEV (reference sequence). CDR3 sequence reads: CASSPSGSVLSEQFF. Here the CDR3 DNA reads TGTGCCAGCAGCCCCAGCGGGAGTGTCTTATCTGAGCAGTTCTTC.

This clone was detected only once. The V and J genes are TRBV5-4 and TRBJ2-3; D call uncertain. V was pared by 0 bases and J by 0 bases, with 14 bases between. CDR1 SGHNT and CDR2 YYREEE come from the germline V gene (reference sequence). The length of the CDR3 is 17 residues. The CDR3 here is CASSLGGGRTSTDTQYF. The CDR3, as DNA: TGTGCCAGCAGCTTGGGAGGCGGCAGAACTAGCACAGATACGCAGTATTTT.

CDR3 DNA: TGTGCCAGCAGTGATATGGGAAACTACGAGCAGTACTTC. Its translation is CASSDMGNYEQYF. The V gene is TRBV2, the J gene TRBJ2-7; no definite D call. This CDR3 comprises 13 residues. Looked up from germline, CDR1 is SNHLY and CDR2 is FYNNEI. V lost 3 bases to trimming and J lost 3 bases, with 9 bases between them.

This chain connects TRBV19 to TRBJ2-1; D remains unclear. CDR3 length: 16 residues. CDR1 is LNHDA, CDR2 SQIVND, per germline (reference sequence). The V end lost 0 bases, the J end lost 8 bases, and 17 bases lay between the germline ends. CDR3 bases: TGTGCCAGTAGTATAGAGCGAGGATCCTGGCGTGATGAGCAGTTCTTC. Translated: CASSIERGSWRDEQFF.

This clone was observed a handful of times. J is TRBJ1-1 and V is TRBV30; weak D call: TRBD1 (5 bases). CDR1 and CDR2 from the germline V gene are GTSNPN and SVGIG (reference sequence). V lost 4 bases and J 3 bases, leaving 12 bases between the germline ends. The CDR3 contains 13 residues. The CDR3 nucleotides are TGTGCCTGGAATCGCAGGGAGGACACTGAAGCTTTCTTT. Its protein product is CAWNRREDTEAFF.

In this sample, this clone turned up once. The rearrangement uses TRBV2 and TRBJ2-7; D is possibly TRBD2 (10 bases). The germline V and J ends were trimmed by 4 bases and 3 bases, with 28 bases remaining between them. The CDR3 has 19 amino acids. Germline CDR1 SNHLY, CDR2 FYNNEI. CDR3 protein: CASSVGGGQGTSGVYEQYF. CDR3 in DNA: TGTGCCAGCAGTGTAGGAGGGGGACAGGGAACTAGCGGGGTCTACGAGCAGTACTTC.

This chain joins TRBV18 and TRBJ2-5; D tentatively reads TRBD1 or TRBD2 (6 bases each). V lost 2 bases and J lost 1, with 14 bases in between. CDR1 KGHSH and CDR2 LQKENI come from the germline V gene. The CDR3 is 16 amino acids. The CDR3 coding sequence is TGTGCCAGCTCACCATCTCTTGGAGGGGGCCAAGAGACCCAGTACTTC. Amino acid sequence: CASSPSLGGGQETQYF.

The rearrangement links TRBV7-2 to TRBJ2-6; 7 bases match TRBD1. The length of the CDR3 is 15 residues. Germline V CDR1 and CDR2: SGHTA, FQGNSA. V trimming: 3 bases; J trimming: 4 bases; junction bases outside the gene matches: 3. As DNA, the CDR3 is TGTGCCAGCAGCTTCGGGACAGCCGGGGCCAACGTCCTGACTTTC. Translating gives CASSFGTAGANVLTF.

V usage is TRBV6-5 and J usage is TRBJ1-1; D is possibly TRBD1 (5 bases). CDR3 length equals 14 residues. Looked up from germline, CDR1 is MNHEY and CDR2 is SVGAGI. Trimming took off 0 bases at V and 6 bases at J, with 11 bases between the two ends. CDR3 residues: CASSYSGGKAEAFF. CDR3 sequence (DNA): TGTGCCAGCAGTTACTCTGGGGGGAAAGCTGAAGCTTTCTTT.

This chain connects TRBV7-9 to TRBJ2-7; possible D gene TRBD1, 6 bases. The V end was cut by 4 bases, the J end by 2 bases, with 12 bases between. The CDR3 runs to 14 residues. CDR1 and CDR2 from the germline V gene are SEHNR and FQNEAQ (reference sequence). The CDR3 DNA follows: TGTGCCAGCAGCTCGGCTCAGGGGACCTACGAGCAGTACTTC. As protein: CASSSAQGTYEQYF.

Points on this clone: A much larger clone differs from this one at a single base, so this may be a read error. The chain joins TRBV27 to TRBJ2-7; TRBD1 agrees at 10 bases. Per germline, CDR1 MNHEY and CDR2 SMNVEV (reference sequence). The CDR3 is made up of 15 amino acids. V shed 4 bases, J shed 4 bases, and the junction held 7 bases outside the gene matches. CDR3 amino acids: CASSSPRTGGYEQYF. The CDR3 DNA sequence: TGTGCCAGCAGTTCCCCCAGGACAGGGGGTTACGAGCAGTACTTC.

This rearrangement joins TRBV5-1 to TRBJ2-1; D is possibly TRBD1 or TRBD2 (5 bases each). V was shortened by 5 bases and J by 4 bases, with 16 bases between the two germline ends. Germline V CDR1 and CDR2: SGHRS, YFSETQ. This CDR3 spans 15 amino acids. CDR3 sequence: CASRLGPLQYNEQFF. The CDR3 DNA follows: TGCGCCAGCAGACTGGGACCCCTCCAATACAATGAGCAGTTCTTC.

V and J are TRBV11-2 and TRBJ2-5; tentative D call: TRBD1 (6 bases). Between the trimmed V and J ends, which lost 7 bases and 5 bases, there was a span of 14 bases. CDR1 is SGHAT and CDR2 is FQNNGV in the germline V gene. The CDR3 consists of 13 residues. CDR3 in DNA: TGTGCCAGCACCAAGGGACATAGGGAGACCCAGTACTTC. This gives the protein CASTKGHRETQYF.